The rows below give T cell receptor beta chains drawn from one sample of a study of early T cells in non-severe SARS-CoV-2 infection. TCRdb redid the calling of the 5' RACE reads with MiXCR, one entry per CDR3 protein. The sample yields about 70,000 distinct CDR3 sequences, about 14% seen once. Sequenced here: whole blood, sampled at baseline. The receptors stem from an adult who was a healthcare worker with PCR-confirmed SARS-CoV-2 infection or an uninfected control (not recorded which). The CDR3 runs from the conserved cysteine through the conserved F or W. D genes are given only for firm matches. A row's size may be missing; if present it is once, few, many or a size class.

size: few
D: NA
V: TRBV27
J: TRBJ1-2
DNA: TGTGCCAGCAGTTTTGGGGGGATGCCCTATGGCTACACCTTC
CDR3: CASSFGGMPYGYTF

size: NA
D: TRBD2
V: TRBV5-1
J: TRBJ2-2
DNA: TGCGCCAGCACCTCAACGGGAGGGGCGAACACCGGGGAGCTGTTTTTT
CDR3: CASTSTGGANTGELFF

size: many
D: NA
V: TRBV12-3/TRBV12-4
J: TRBJ1-1
DNA: TGTGCCAGCAGTTTGCGGGGGGGGAACACTGAAGCTTTCTTT
CDR3: CASSLRGGNTEAFF

size: many
D: NA
V: TRBV7-8
J: TRBJ2-5
DNA: TGTGCCAGCAGCTTAGGTAGTGGGGCCCTAGGAGAAGAGACCCAGTACTTC
CDR3: CASSLGSGALGEETQYF

size: few
D: TRBD2
V: TRBV18
J: TRBJ2-7
DNA: TGTGCCAGCTCACCCGACTCGGGACTACTTTGGGACGAGCAGTACTTC
CDR3: CASSPDSGLLWDEQYF

size: NA
D: NA
V: TRBV20-1
J: TRBJ1-4
DNA: TGCAGTGCTAGAGATGGCGGGGGCGAAAAACTGTTTTTT
CDR3: CSARDGGGEKLFF

size: NA
D: NA
V: TRBV27
J: TRBJ2-3
DNA: TGTGCCAGCAGTTTATCGAACCCAGATACGCAGTATTTT
CDR3: CASSLSNPDTQYF

size: NA
D: TRBD2
V: TRBV20-1
J: TRBJ2-3
DNA: TGCAGTGCTAGGGTGGCCTTTCCCGGGACTAGCGGCACAGATACGCAGTATTTT
CDR3: CSARVAFPGTSGTDTQYF

size: few
D: NA
V: TRBV29-1
J: TRBJ2-2
DNA: TGCAGCGCCTCAGGGTACCCGAACACCGGGGAGCTGTTTTTT
CDR3: CSASGYPNTGELFF

size: NA
D: NA
V: TRBV6-2/TRBV6-3
J: TRBJ2-2
DNA: TGTGCCAGCATAGACACCTGGGGCACCGGGGAGCTGTTTTTT
CDR3: CASIDTWGTGELFF

size: NA
D: NA
V: TRBV28
J: TRBJ2-1
DNA: TGTGCCAGCTTGGATGCTAGCGCCCGTGGAAATGAGCAGTTCTTC
CDR3: CASLDASARGNEQFF

size: NA
D: TRBD2
V: TRBV7-6
J: TRBJ2-3
DNA: TGTGCCAGCAGCCCCGCTTCGACTAGCGGGAGTGTCACAGATACGCAGTATTTT
CDR3: CASSPASTSGSVTDTQYF

size: NA
D: NA
V: TRBV27
J: TRBJ2-3
DNA: TGTGCCAGCAGTTTAAACTCGGACACAGATACGCAGTATTTT
CDR3: CASSLNSDTDTQYF

size: NA
D: NA
V: TRBV21-1
J: TRBJ2-7
DNA: TGTGCCAGCAGCCCCCTGGTAGCGGGAGGGCCCGGGGAGCAGTACTTC
CDR3: CASSPLVAGGPGEQYF

size: NA
D: TRBD1
V: TRBV11-2
J: TRBJ2-1
DNA: TGTGCCAGCAGCTCCCCGGGACAGGGGGGCTATGAGCAGTTCTTC
CDR3: CASSSPGQGGYEQFF

size: NA
D: NA
V: TRBV19
J: TRBJ1-1
DNA: TGTGCCAGTAGTACCTTACAGGGAACGAACACTGAAGCTTTCTTT
CDR3: CASSTLQGTNTEAFF

size: NA
D: TRBD1
V: TRBV20-1
J: TRBJ2-7
DNA: TGCAGTGCTCCGGGACAGTTGTGGTCAAAACCCTACGAGCAGTACTTC
CDR3: CSAPGQLWSKPYEQYF

size: NA
D: NA
V: TRBV19
J: TRBJ1-5
DNA: TGTGCCAGTAGTATAGCGAGGGTGCGCAATCAGCCCCAGCATTTT
CDR3: CASSIARVRNQPQHF